These 29 T cell receptor beta chains share one sample of origin, sequenced in a study of T cells in women clearing cervical HPV infection. TCRdb keeps only in-frame clones here, not all; method: immunoSEQ multiplex PCR. The listing records tens of thousands of clones. Sequenced material: blood buffy coat. Receptors originate from a woman aged 18 to 75 with a cervical HPV16 infection that either progressed to CIN3+ or cleared (not recorded which).

A word on this clone: The read ends 3 residues shy of where the CDR3 ends; the end is completed using the germline J gene. The J gene is TRBJ2-1, the V gene TRBV29-1; 9 nucleotides agree with TRBD1. The J segment lost 6 bases and the V segment lost 4 bases, leaving 4 bases of the junction unmatched. The CDR3 extends over 13 amino acids. Germline CDR1 and CDR2: SQVTM and ANQGSEA. CDR3 region: CSVVTDRGNEQFF. Partial CDR3 DNA: TGCAGCGTTGTAACGGACAGGGGCAATGAG.

With respect to this clone: The read falls 3 residues short of the CDR3 end, and the missing part is taken from the germline J gene. This chain links TRBV19 with TRBJ2-3, with D unclear. The V gene lost 6 bases and the J gene lost 2 bases, with 12 bases spanning the gap. The CDR3 sequence is 14 residues long. Looked up from germline, CDR1 is LNHDA and CDR2 is SQIVND (reference sequence). CDR3 sequence: CASRGVPNTDTQYF. The CDR3 bases that were read are TGTGCCAGTAGAGGTGTCCCAAACACAGATACG.

As to this clone: The read gets to within 3 residues of the CDR3 end, and the germline J gene fills in the rest. The V call is TRBV7-3, the J call TRBJ2-3; tentative D call: TRBD2 (8 bases). CDR3 length: 15 amino acids. CDR1 is SGHTA, CDR2 FQGTGA, per germline. V lost 5 bases and J lost 8, with 20 bases in between. The CDR3 DNA, read in part, is TGTGCCAGCAGCCCACAGGGGTTCCGGGAGGGTACG. The encoded protein is CASSPQGFREGT. The full CDR3 protein is CASSPQGFREGTQYF. The whole variable domain, filled in from reference TRBV7-3 and TRBJ2-3, reads GAGVSQTPSNKVTEKGKYVELRCDPISGHTALYWYRQSLGQGPEFLIYFQGTGAADDSGLPNDRFFAVRPEGSVSTLKIQRTERGDSAVYLCASSPQGFREGTQYFGPGTRLTVL.

A note on this clone: The CDR3 extends 3 residues past the end of the read, so its final part is completed from the germline J gene. J is TRBJ1-3 and V is TRBV13; 7 bases are a match to TRBD1. This CDR3 region has 15 residues. The V segment lost 0 bases and the J segment 4 bases; nucleotides outside the gene matches: 3. Germline V gene sequence: CDR1 PRHDT, CDR2 FYEKMQ (reference sequence). CDR3 amino acids: CASSLGKGQGNTIYF. The sequenced CDR3 bases are TGTGCCAGCAGCTTAGGGAAGGGACAGGGAAACACC.

Partial CDR3 DNA: TGCAGTGCCTCTTGGCGGGTCATCGACAATGAG. Protein product: CSASWRVIDNE. The CDR3, in full, reads CSASWRVIDNEQFF. The chain joins TRBV20-1 to TRBJ2-1; weak D call: TRBD2 (5 bases). The read ends 3 residues before the CDR3 terminus; that terminus is restored from the germline J gene. V was clipped by 6 bases and J by 5 bases, with 17 bases between them. There are 14 residues in the CDR3. Germline V gives CDR1 DFQATT, CDR2 SNEGSKA (reference sequence).

Concerning this clone: Sequencing ends 3 residues short of the CDR3 end; the germline J gene provides the rest. The chain is built from TRBV6-1 and TRBJ2-3; possible D gene TRBD2, 6 bases. Germline V lookup: CDR1 MNHNS, CDR2 SASEGT. Trimming left V 2 bases short and J 6 bases short, with 9 bases between. This CDR3 is 13 amino acids long. The CDR3 bases that were read are TGTGCCAGCAGTGAATTGACTAGGGATACG. Translating gives CASSELTRDT. From start to end, the CDR3 is CASSELTRDTQYF.

Details on this clone: The CDR3 goes on 3 residues after the read ends, and that part is filled in from the germline J gene. This chain uses TRBV5-1 with TRBJ2-3, with 8 bases matching TRBD2. The CDR3 sequence is 17 residues long. V shed 0 bases and J 8 bases; nucleotides not matched to a gene: 14. The germline gives CDR1 SGHRS, CDR2 YFSETQ. CDR3 region: CASSLAGGGAPTATQYF. The sequenced CDR3 bases are TGCGCCAGCAGCTTGGCCGGGGGGGGCGCCCCGACGGCTACG.

Concerning this clone: The CDR3 end is not reached by the read, which stops 3 residues before it; the germline J gene fills it in. This chain links TRBV7-9 with TRBJ2-7; D is tentatively TRBD1 or TRBD2 (5 bases each). Germline loops: CDR1 SEHNR, CDR2 FQNEAQ (reference sequence). This CDR3 has 14 residues. Trimming left V 2 bases short and J 6 bases short, with 14 bases between. The part of the CDR3 DNA that was read is TGTGCCAGCAGCTTAACTCAGGGAGTTCGCGAG. Amino acids: CASSLTQGVRE. The full CDR3 protein reads CASSLTQGVREQYF.

Regarding this clone: The sequence runs out 3 residues before the end of the CDR3; the remainder is reconstructed from the germline J gene. The J gene is TRBJ1-2, the V gene TRBV20-1; D might be TRBD1 (5 bases). Deletions cut 0 bases from V and 0 bases from J, with 26 bases between. Germline values: CDR1 DFQATT, CDR2 SNEGSKA (reference sequence). This CDR3 region has 20 residues. The CDR3 sequence is CSARDDGRGAGFRTNYGYTF. CDR3 DNA (partial): TGCAGTGCTAGAGATGACGGGAGAGGGGCAGGATTTAGGACTAACTATGGC.

As for this clone: The read halts 3 residues ahead of the CDR3 end, with the missing end drawn from the germline J gene. The chain couples TRBV20-1 to TRBJ2-3; 11 positions match TRBD2. Germline CDR1 and CDR2: DFQATT and SNEGSKA (reference sequence). With 7 bases clipped from V and 3 bases from J, the junction kept 6 bases outside the gene matches. The CDR3 is made up of 14 amino acids. This CDR3 is CSGISGGATDTQYF. The sequenced CDR3 bases are TGCAGTGGGATTAGCGGGGGGGCGACAGATACG.

Remarks on this clone: The read is 3 residues too short to cover the CDR3 end, so that end is filled in from the germline J gene. J is TRBJ1-1 and V is TRBV5-4, with 7 positions matching TRBD1. CDR1 and CDR2 from the germline V gene are SGHNT and YYREEE (reference sequence). The CDR3 spans 15 residues. The ends lost 2 bases at V and 4 bases at J; junction bases unmatched: 8. The CDR3 is CASSFRAAGGTEAFF. The sequenced part of the CDR3 DNA is TGTGCCAGCAGCTTTAGGGCAGCAGGGGGCACTGAA.

The CDR3 spells CASSTPDRGLFYGYTF. The CDR3 DNA, read in part, is TGTGCCAGCAGCACCCCGGACAGGGGGCTTTTCTATGGC. V usage is TRBV5-4 and J usage is TRBJ1-2, with 11 bases lining up with TRBD1. Read coverage stops 3 residues before the CDR3 terminus; the germline J gene supplies the remainder. J gave up 4 bases and V 4 bases, and 9 bases lay outside the gene matches. Germline lookup yields CDR1 SGHNT and CDR2 YYREEE (reference sequence). The length of the CDR3 is 16 residues.

A word on this clone: Read sequence stops 3 residues before the CDR3 end, and the germline J gene provides the missing end. V gene TRBV5-1 combines with J gene TRBJ1-2, with a weak D call TRBD1 (6 bases). Germline lookup yields CDR1 SGHRS and CDR2 YFSETQ. This CDR3 is built from 14 residues. The part of the CDR3 DNA that was read is TGCGCCAGCAGCTTGGCCAACAGGGACCGTGTC. It is translated as CASSLANRDRV. In full, the CDR3 is CASSLANRDRVYTF.

A word on this clone: The read halts 3 residues ahead of the CDR3 end, with the missing end drawn from the germline J gene. The chain is built from TRBV11-2 and TRBJ2-7, with D unresolved. This CDR3 has 12 residues. Germline V lookup: CDR1 SGHAT, CDR2 FQNNGV. V dropped 1 base and J dropped 2 bases, with 3 bases sitting between them. The DNA read from the CDR3 is TGTGCCAGCAGCTTAGCCACCTACGAG. Its translation is CASSLATYE. The whole CDR3 region reads CASSLATYEQYF.

Worth noting for this clone: The read ends 3 residues early relative to the CDR3; the germline J gene fills the gap. The rearrangement joins TRBV7-8 to TRBJ2-3, with 10 bases that match TRBD1. From germline, CDR1 is SGHVS and CDR2 FQNEAQ. The CDR3 is 14 residues long. The sequenced part of the CDR3 DNA is TGTGCCAGCACCCCAGGGGACAGGGGAGAGACG. This encodes CASTPGDRGET. The full CDR3 protein is CASTPGDRGETQYF.

To note about this clone: Coverage ceases 3 residues before the CDR3 finishes, and the germline J gene fills in the end. This chain joins TRBV20-1 and TRBJ1-1; a possible D gene is TRBD1 (5 bases). Trimming removed 5 bases at V and 1 base at J, with 17 bases between. The V gene's germline CDR1 is DFQATT and CDR2 SNEGSKA (reference sequence). The CDR3 has 15 amino acids. CDR3 protein: CSAQRGGLTNTEAFF. The CDR3 DNA, read in part, is TGCAGTGCTCAACGGGGGGGACTCACGAACACTGAA.

For this clone: The read ends 3 residues early relative to the CDR3; the germline J gene fills the gap. V is TRBV28 and J is TRBJ2-1; 9 bases agree with TRBD2. This CDR3 has 17 residues. J lost 8 bases, V lost 3 bases, and 14 bases had no gene match. Germline values: CDR1 MDHEN, CDR2 SYDVKM. The CDR3 bases that were read are TGTGCCAGCAGTTTTCTGGGTGCGGGGGGGAAAAGGGATGAG. Its protein product is CASSFLGAGGKRDE. The whole CDR3 protein is CASSFLGAGGKRDEQFF.

With regard to this clone: The CDR3 end is not reached by the read, which stops 3 residues before it; the germline J gene fills it in. The chain links TRBV4-1 to TRBJ2-3, with TRBD2 matching over 8 bases. Germline V lookup: CDR1 MGHRA, CDR2 YSYEKL. This CDR3 is 16 amino acids long. V lost 2 bases and J lost 4; bases outside the gene matches: 8. This CDR3 reads CASSQTRGGMADTQYF. CDR3 DNA (partial): TGCGCCAGCAGCCAAACTCGGGGGGGCATGGCAGATACG.

For this clone: The read ends 3 residues shy of where the CDR3 ends; the end is completed using the germline J gene. J is TRBJ2-3 and V is TRBV11-1; D is unresolved. CDR1 and CDR2 (germline): SGHAT, FQDESV (reference sequence). V was pared by 3 bases and J by 0 bases, with 10 bases between. The CDR3 runs 15 residues. The covered CDR3 bases are TGTGCCAGCAGCTTTCCAGACACTAGCACAGATACG. It yields the protein CASSFPDTSTDT. The complete CDR3 reads CASSFPDTSTDTQYF.

Details on this clone: The CDR3 is cut off 3 residues early in the read; its end comes from the germline J gene. V is TRBV7-3 and J is TRBJ2-3; TRBD2 agrees at 7 bases. The junction had 11 bases not matched to a gene; V was cut back by 2 bases and J by 3 bases. CDR1 is SGHTA and CDR2 is FQGTGA in the germline V gene. This CDR3 has 17 residues. The sequenced part of the CDR3 DNA is TGTGCCAGCAGCTTAGGGGGGGGGAATAGCAGAACAGATACG. This translates into CASSLGGGNSRTDT. The complete CDR3 reads CASSLGGGNSRTDTQYF.

Worth noting for this clone: Coverage ceases 3 residues before the CDR3 finishes, and the germline J gene fills in the end. This sequence joins TRBV28 and TRBJ1-4; TRBD1 matches at 8 bases. CDR1 and CDR2 from the germline V gene are MDHEN and SYDVKM. This CDR3 has 16 residues. CDR3: CASSLWTGTGNSPLFF. CDR3 bases read: TGTGCCAGCAGTTTATGGACCGGGACAGGAAATTCACCA.

Concerning this clone itself: The CDR3 extends 3 residues past the end of the read, so its final part is completed from the germline J gene. V and J are TRBV20-1 and TRBJ2-1; possible D gene TRBD2, 6 bases. The length of the CDR3 is 18 residues. Germline V gives CDR1 DFQATT, CDR2 SNEGSKA (reference sequence). The V end lost 0 bases, the J end lost 9 bases, and 27 bases lay between the germline ends. CDR3 residues: CSARDWSGEPRLGGEQFF. The CDR3 bases that were read are TGCAGTGCTAGAGATTGGTCGGGGGAGCCTCGACTTGGTGGTGAG.

Notes on this clone: Read data end 3 residues before the CDR3 end; the end is taken from the germline J gene. The J gene is TRBJ2-1, the V gene TRBV28; a weak D match, TRBD2 (6 bases). CDR1 is MDHEN and CDR2 is SYDVKM in the germline V gene. This CDR3 is built from 14 residues. V was pared by 7 bases and J by 0 bases, with 10 bases between. The covered CDR3 bases are TGTGCCAGCATCCGGGGGAGCTCCTACAATGAG. Amino acids: CASIRGSSYNE. In full, the CDR3 is CASIRGSSYNEQFF.

Of note for this clone: The read ends 3 residues shy of where the CDR3 ends; the end is completed using the germline J gene. This chain connects TRBV7-9 to TRBJ1-6, with 8 bases fitting TRBD1. From germline, CDR1 is SEHNR and CDR2 FQNEAQ (reference sequence). The CDR3 loop spans 15 amino acids. V was pared by 5 bases and J by 7 bases, with 7 bases of the junction left unmatched. CDR3 bases read: TGTGCCAGCAGCACACAGGGGGTAGGGAATTCACCC. Its translation: CASSTQGVGNSP. The whole CDR3 protein is CASSTQGVGNSPLHF.

This clone is classed as medium-sized by frequency. The CDR3 bases that were read are TGCAGCGTTGGAGGAGTGATAGCGGAGACC. Translation: CSVGGVIAET. The whole CDR3 sequence is CSVGGVIAETQYF. The chain uses TRBV29-1 and TRBJ2-5, with a tentative D call TRBD2 (5 bases). The sequenced fragment ends 3 residues before the CDR3 boundary, so the rest is inferred from the germline J gene. Germline V gene data show CDR1 as SQVTM and CDR2 as ANQGSEA. CDR3 length: 13 amino acids. V lost 4 bases to trimming and J lost 5 bases, with 14 bases between them.

Worth noting for this clone: The read ends 3 residues before the CDR3 terminus; that terminus is restored from the germline J gene. The V gene is TRBV10-3, the J gene TRBJ2-5; 7 bases fit TRBD1. The germline V gene encodes CDR1 ENHRY and CDR2 SYGVKD. The length of the CDR3 is 15 residues. J was trimmed by 4 bases and V by 2 bases; bases with no gene match: 7. CDR3 loop: CAISETGAARETQYF. The part of the CDR3 DNA that was read is TGTGCCATCAGTGAGACAGGGGCGGCGAGAGAGACC.

A word on this clone: The read terminates 3 residues before the CDR3 end, so the remaining end is supplied by the germline J gene. Other nucleotide sequences from this sample produce the same CDR3. V and J are TRBV6-1 and TRBJ2-3, with TRBD1 identical over 7 bases. This CDR3 spans 15 amino acids. Germline V gene lookup returns CDR1 MNHNS and CDR2 SASEGT. The CDR3 bases that were read are TGTGCCAGCAGTGAAAGGGACAGCCGGAATCAGCCG. This encodes CASSERDSRNQP. The full CDR3 is CASSERDSRNQPQYF.

In the case of this clone: The read is 3 residues too short to cover the CDR3 end, so that end is filled in from the germline J gene. The gene calls are TRBV19 and TRBJ2-3; no clear D. CDR1 and CDR2 from the germline V gene are LNHDA and SQIVND (reference sequence). CDR3 length equals 14 residues. The CDR3 here is CASTFRLLNQPQYF. The sequenced part of the CDR3 DNA is TGTGCCAGTACTTTCCGACTGCTCAATCAGCCG.

Concerning this clone: Coverage ceases 3 residues before the CDR3 finishes, and the germline J gene fills in the end. The chain has TRBV6-1 and TRBJ2-2; a possible D gene is TRBD1 (5 bases). The germline V gene encodes CDR1 MNHNS and CDR2 SASEGT. Deletions cut 3 bases from V and 2 bases from J, with 10 bases between. The CDR3 runs 15 residues. The CDR3: CASSDQGSNTGELFF. Incomplete CDR3 DNA: TGTGCCAGCAGTGACCAGGGCAGTAACACCGGGGAG.